The rows below give T cell receptor beta chains drawn from one sample of a study of shared clonotypes between healthy human individuals. Measured with immunoSEQ multiplex PCR; TCRdb has only the in-frame clones, and not every one. This table has around 350,000 clones, around four fifths appearing once. What was sequenced was memory CD4+ T cells sorted from blood. The origin of the receptors is a man in his thirties or forties in good health. Each CDR3 is given with its conserved first and last residue. Fields, in order: V gene, J gene, CDR3 protein.

TRBV5-4	TRBJ1-2	CASSLTVESYGYTF
TRBV28	TRBJ2-1	CASSLSGRRNNEQFF
TRBV29-1	TRBJ2-7	CSVEEGAGAYF
TRBV6-5	TRBJ2-7	CASSYELAKPTYEQYF
TRBV12-5	TRBJ2-3	CASAPEDTQYF
TRBV18	TRBJ2-7	CASSLDRLSYEQYF
TRBV27	TRBJ2-3	CASSARDPASARYF
TRBV28	TRBJ1-1	CASSGAGGGDTEAFF
TRBV28	TRBJ1-4	CASRRTGGWGEKLFF
TRBV19	TRBJ1-1	CASGAQMNTEAFF
TRBV7-9	TRBJ2-1	CASSFTSGRYNEQFF
TRBV30	TRBJ2-1	CAWSVQEGSSKFF
TRBV5-1	TRBJ2-1	CASSLDGNRYNEQFF
TRBV7-9	TRBJ2-7	CASSQGESGTYEQYF
TRBV5-8	TRBJ2-5	CASSGTGTRRGTQYF
TRBV29-1	TRBJ2-7	CSARRQYEQYF
TRBV18	TRBJ2-1	CASTKTGQGASEQFF
TRBV7-9	TRBJ2-5	CASSLPIGVGDETQYF
TRBV19	TRBJ2-7	CASSNLQSYEQYF
TRBV7-8	TRBJ1-5	CASDNNVGTTSQPQHF